A single sample is the source of the 10 T cell receptor beta chains below, sequenced in a study of cytomegalovirus exposure and HLA in healthy donors. PCR employed 60 Vbeta and 13 Jbeta primers. TCRdb keeps only in-frame clones here, not all; method: immunoSEQ multiplex PCR. The data hold around 200,000 clones, with around three quarters observed a single time. Sequenced material: PBMCs. Source of these receptors: a woman aged 45-65 years in good health and CMV-seronegative.

V usage is TRBV28 and J usage is TRBJ2-7; a possible D gene is TRBD2 (6 bases). Deletions cut 6 bases from V and 3 bases from J, with 15 bases between. There are 14 residues in the CDR3. Germline V lookup: CDR1 MDHEN, CDR2 SYDVKM. The CDR3 is CASSGVGGRYEQYF. The CDR3 nucleotides read TGTGCCAGCAGCGGGGTGGGGGGACGCTACGAGCAGTACTTC.

The rearrangement uses TRBV28 and TRBJ2-7; TRBD1 matches at 8 bases. The CDR3 length is 15 residues. CDR1 MDHEN and CDR2 SYDVKM come from the germline V gene. Losses at the gene ends were 3 bases for V and 5 bases for J; bases not matched to a gene: 9. As DNA, the CDR3 is TGTGCCAGCAGTTTGCTTGGGACAGGTTCCAACGAGCAGTACTTC. This gives the protein CASSLLGTGSNEQYF. The whole variable domain, filled in from reference TRBV28 and TRBJ2-7, reads DVKVTQSSRYLVKRTGEKVFLECVQDMDHENMFWYRQDPGLGLRLIYFSYDVKMKEKGDIPEGYSVSREKKERFSLILESASTNQTSMYLCASSLLGTGSNEQYFGPGTRLTVT.

This rearrangement joins TRBV2 to TRBJ1-2, with D unresolved. The CDR3 is 11 residues long. V lost 7 bases and J lost 8, with 11 bases in between. CDR1 is SNHLY, CDR2 FYNNEI, per germline. The CDR3 DNA is TGTGCCAGCAACACGATACGAGGCTACACCTTC. This gives the protein CASNTIRGYTF.

V gene TRBV2 combines with J gene TRBJ2-2, with 10 bases lining up with TRBD2. The CDR3 spans 15 residues. Trimming cost V 7 bases and J 3 bases; bases outside gene matches: 5. Looked up from germline, CDR1 is SNHLY and CDR2 is FYNNEI. CDR3 sequence (DNA): TGTGCCAGCAAGCGGGAGGGCGCGGACACCGGGGAGCTGTTTTTT. Translated, it gives CASKREGADTGELFF.

This clone was picked up one time. This rearrangement joins TRBV4-3 to TRBJ2-1, with a weak D call TRBD1 (5 bases). There are 15 residues in the CDR3. Germline V gene lookup returns CDR1 LGHNA and CDR2 YSLEER. V was clipped by 1 base and J by 9 bases, with 16 bases between them. In DNA form, the CDR3 reads TGCGCCAGCAGCCAAGTGCAGGGTCGGTCTGGTGAGCAGTTCTTC. It codes for CASSQVQGRSGEQFF.

The J gene is TRBJ2-3, the V gene TRBV4-3; D may be TRBD2 (6 bases). This CDR3 contains 17 residues. Between the trimmed V and J ends, which lost 4 bases and 1 base, there was a span of 18 bases. CDR1 LGHNA and CDR2 YSLEER come from the germline V gene. This CDR3 is CASSPRHGLRGTDTQYF. CDR3 nucleotide sequence: TGCGCCAGCAGCCCTAGACACGGACTAAGAGGCACAGATACGCAGTATTTT.

This sequence joins TRBV5-4 and TRBJ2-7, with 7 nucleotides matching TRBD1. Germline assignment: CDR1 SGHNT and CDR2 YYREEE (reference sequence). The trim removed 2 bases at V and 3 bases at J, leaving 5 bases unmatched. CDR3 length: 14 residues. The chain's CDR3 is CASSFRQGDYEQYF. Written as DNA, the CDR3 is TGTGCCAGCAGCTTCCGACAGGGTGACTACGAGCAGTACTTC.

The V gene is TRBV30, the J gene TRBJ2-3; maybe TRBD2 (5 bases). The germline V gene has CDR1 GTSNPN and CDR2 SVGIG (reference sequence). V dropped 5 bases and J dropped 4 bases, with 13 bases sitting between them. This CDR3 region has 13 residues. The CDR3 region has the DNA TGTGCCTGGCTCCGGGATCACGCAGATACGCAGTATTTT. It encodes CAWLRDHADTQYF.

The rearrangement links TRBV7-8 to TRBJ1-1, with D hard to call. CDR1 SGHVS and CDR2 FQNEAQ come from the germline V gene. Deletions cut 1 base from V and 3 bases from J, with 12 bases between. CDR3 length equals 15 residues. CDR3 DNA: TGTGCCAGCAGCTTAGATGTATTGTCGGACACTGAAGCTTTCTTT. Translated, it gives CASSLDVLSDTEAFF.

The chain couples TRBV29-1 to TRBJ2-7; 11 nucleotides align to TRBD2. The CDR3 length is 15 residues. With 5 bases clipped from V and 0 bases from J, the junction kept 6 bases outside the gene matches. Germline assignment: CDR1 SQVTM and CDR2 ANQGSEA. The CDR3 DNA reads TGCAGCGTTACCGGGACTAGCGGAATCTCCTACGAGCAGTACTTC. It codes for CSVTGTSGISYEQYF.